This T cell receptor (beta chain) was sequenced in a study of cytomegalovirus exposure and HLA in healthy donors. On the study more broadly: It was reported in a later analysis that the same platform had been used for the 120 or so validation repertoires as for the approximately 670 first-cohort repertoires. Findings and limits, study-wide: Most TCR sequences showed up rarely, but some public TCRs showed up in many donors. In a later analysis, first-cohort TCR clusters were found to tend to co-occur in the roughly 120 validation repertoires.

About this clone: No antigen is known for it.

Assay used: immunoSEQ multiplex PCR; TCRdb lists only in-frame clones, some missing. The table lists 100,000 to 150,000 clones, around 90% of them singletons. Trimming pared 5 bases from V and 0 bases from J, leaving 11 bases between. The germline gives CDR1 SGHAT, CDR2 FQNNGV. The CDR3 covers 14 residues. Donors came from a validation cohort of about 120 subjects, distinct from the first 666-subject cohort. The sequenced sample consisted of PBMCs. The V gene is TRBV11-2, the J gene TRBJ2-7; a weak D match, TRBD2 (5 bases). This receptor was obtained from a young woman in good health and CMV-seronegative. The CDR3 DNA follows: TGTGCCAGCAGCGCCGGAGGACCCTCCTACGAGCAGTACTTC. This encodes CASSAGGPSYEQYF.